The rows below give T cell receptor beta chains drawn from one sample of a study of breast tumors, draining lymph nodes, adjacent tissues. TCRdb re-called the multiplex PCR reads through MiXCR, storing one row per CDR3 protein. In the table there are roughly 49,000 distinct CDR3 sequences, roughly two fifths of which are singletons. Sequencing was carried out using breast tumor tissue. These receptors originate from a female donor with breast cancer. Some clones in this sample may be carry-over from other donors' samples. Both conserved end residues are part of each CDR3. The D gene is left open where the match is weak. A row's size may be missing; if present it is once, few, many or a size class.

>NA|TRBV5-4|NA|TRBJ1-3
CASSFEGRSGNTIYF
TGTGCCAGCAGCTTTGAAGGGCGCTCTGGAAACACCATATATTTT
>TRBD1|TRBV5-4|NA|TRBJ1-1
CASSIDRVNTEAFF
TGTGCCAGCAGCATAGACAGGGTGAACACTGAAGCTTTCTTT
>TRBD2|TRBV29-1|NA|TRBJ2-3
CRDGAGGNTDTQYF
TGCAGAGATGGGGCGGGAGGGAACACAGATACGCAGTATTTT
>NA|TRBV28|many|TRBJ1-5
CASTTPRVSGNQPQHF
TGTGCCAGCACTACTCCCAGGGTTTCCGGCAATCAGCCCCAGCATTTT
>NA|TRBV7-9|NA|TRBJ2-3
CASSTPRGGGVSSPDTQYF
TGTGCCAGCAGCACCCCCCGGGGTGGAGGTGTCTCTAGCCCGGATACGCAGTATTTT
>NA|TRBV5-8|many|TRBJ2-7
CASSLDLARYEQYF
TGTGCCAGCAGCTTGGACCTAGCGCGGTACGAGCAGTACTTC
>NA|TRBV6-5|many|TRBJ2-7
CASSYDEGSRYEQYF
TGTGCCAGCAGTTACGATGAGGGATCACGCTACGAGCAGTACTTC
>TRBD2|TRBV15|NA|TRBJ2-7
CATSSLGSGESYEQYF
TGTGCCACCAGCAGCTTGGGTAGCGGGGAATCCTACGAGCAGTACTTC
>NA|TRBV19|many|TRBJ1-6
CASNARKNSPLHF
TGTGCCAGTAACGCGAGAAAGAATTCACCCCTCCACTTT
>NA|TRBV20-1|NA|TRBJ1-2
CSALGLAGAYTF
TGCAGTGCTCTCGGACTAGCGGGTGCCTACACCTTC
>NA|TRBV4-3|many|TRBJ2-1
CASSQGGGTLSNEQFF
TGCGCCAGCAGCCAAGGGGGCGGGACCCTTAGTAATGAGCAGTTCTTC
>NA|TRBV30|many|TRBJ2-5
CAWSPNQETQYF
TGTGCCTGGAGTCCGAATCAAGAGACCCAGTACTTC
>TRBD1|TRBV6-1|many|TRBJ1-6
CASSLRTGQSSSYNSPLHF
TGTGCCAGCAGTCTTCGAACGGGACAGTCGAGCTCCTATAATTCACCCCTCCACTTT
>NA|TRBV7-6|NA|TRBJ2-4
CASSSGSSKNIQYF
TGTGCCAGCAGCTCAGGGAGCTCCAAAAACATTCAGTACTTC
>NA|TRBV5-6|NA|TRBJ2-1
CASSFRRGVNEQFF
TGTGCCAGCAGCTTTCGCAGGGGGGTCAATGAGCAGTTCTTC
>NA|TRBV9|NA|TRBJ1-2
CASSVEDRYNEQSFGPGNYGYTF
NA
>NA|TRBV5-1|many|TRBJ1-4
CASSLGVAGRTNEKLFF
TGCGCCAGCAGCTTAGGGGTTGCAGGGAGGACTAATGAAAAACTGTTTTTT
>TRBD1|TRBV24-1|NA|TRBJ1-4
CATSEGQGKLFF
TGTGCCACCAGTGAGGGACAGGGGAAACTGTTTTTT
>NA|TRBV30|many|TRBJ2-7
CAWSVVSYEQYF
TGTGCCTGGAGTGTAGTCTCCTACGAGCAGTACTTC
>NA|TRBV7-9|few|TRBJ2-5
CASRDQETQYF
TGTGCCAGCCGTGACCAAGAGACCCAGTACTTC
>NA|TRBV24-1|once|TRBJ1-2
CATSDSGFPNYGYTF
TGTGCCACCAGTGATTCGGGGTTTCCTAACTATGGCTACACCTTC
>NA|TRBV6-1|NA|TRBJ2-1
CASSLDLGGNEQFF
TGTGCCAGCAGTCTCGACCTTGGAGGCAATGAGCAGTTCTTC
>TRBD2|TRBV20-1|NA|TRBJ2-5
CSANKAGGPEETQYF
TGCAGTGCTAACAAAGCGGGAGGGCCGGAAGAGACCCAGTACTTC
>TRBD2|TRBV3-1|many|TRBJ2-3
CASSARTSTNTQYF
TGTGCCAGCAGCGCTCGGACTAGCACAAATACGCAGTATTTT
>NA|TRBV9|many|TRBJ1-3
CASSVALSGHGNTIYF
TGTGCCAGCAGCGTAGCTCTCTCCGGGCACGGAAACACCATATATTTT
>NA|TRBV15|NA|TRBJ2-1
CATSSLGGARSYNEQFF
TGTGCCACCAGCAGCTTAGGGGGAGCGCGCTCCTACAATGAGCAGTTCTTC
>NA|TRBV15|NA|TRBJ1-3
CATSRDMGTEAFFGQGTIYF
NA
>TRBD1|TRBV13|many|TRBJ2-7
CASSGRDSPYEQYF
TGTGCCAGCAGCGGAAGGGACAGTCCCTACGAGCAGTACTTC
>TRBD2|TRBV5-4|NA|TRBJ2-3
CASSPRGLAGTDTQYF
TGTGCCAGCAGCCCCCGGGGACTAGCGGGTACAGATACGCAGTATTTT
>NA|TRBV5-5|NA|TRBJ2-1
CASSLAPPFF
TGTGCCAGCAGCTTGGCCCCGCCGTTCTTC
>NA|TRBV6-4|NA|TRBJ1-2
CASSDPATRGYTF
TGTGCCAGCAGTGACCCGGCGACACGCGGCTACACCTTC
>NA|TRBV19|NA|TRBJ1-2
CASSPPRSYSNYGYTF
TGTGCCAGTAGCCCACCTCGGTCATACTCAAACTATGGCTACACCTTC
>NA|TRBV2|NA|TRBJ2-7
CASSEAEYSYEQYF
TGTGCCAGCAGTGAAGCAGAGTATTCCTACGAGCAGTACTTC
>NA|TRBV6-1|many|TRBJ1-4
CASSATVTNEKLFF
TGTGCCAGCAGCGCGACAGTAACTAATGAAAAACTGTTTTTT
>NA|TRBV20-1|NA|TRBJ1-6
CSARRDIAYNSPLHF
TGCAGCGCGCGCCGGGACATCGCTTATAATTCACCCCTCCACTTT
>TRBD2|TRBV9|NA|TRBJ2-3
CASSGGTSGTADTQYF
TGTGCCAGCAGCGGTGGGACTAGCGGGACCGCAGATACGCAGTATTTT
>NA|TRBV20-1|NA|TRBJ2-7
CSALIPSPYAQYF
TGCAGTGCTCTAATTCCCAGCCCCTACGCGCAGTACTTC
>NA|TRBV7-3|many|TRBJ1-5
CASSLVGPGPQHF
TGTGCCAGCAGCTTGGTAGGGCCGGGCCCCCAGCATTTT
>TRBD1|TRBV6-1|NA|TRBJ2-7
CASSARQGADEQYF
TGTGCCAGCAGTGCTAGACAGGGGGCCGACGAGCAGTACTTC
>NA|TRBV5-6|NA|TRBJ1-6
CASSFGAALHF
TGTGCCAGCAGCTTTGGGGCAGCCCTCCACTTT
>TRBD2|TRBV20-1|NA|TRBJ2-2
CSATPSGGDIGELFF
TGCAGTGCCACCCCTAGCGGGGGGGATATCGGGGAGCTGTTTTTT
>NA|TRBV10-3|NA|TRBJ2-2
CAITTGNTGELFF
TGTGCCATCACTACAGGGAACACCGGGGAGCTGTTTTTT
>NA|TRBV2|NA|TRBJ2-5
CASSGRLKETQYF
TGTGCCAGCAGTGGTCGCCTAAAAGAGACCCAGTACTTC
>TRBD1|TRBV5-8|many|TRBJ2-7
CASSWDRGSYEQYF
TGTGCCAGCAGCTGGGACAGGGGCTCCTACGAGCAGTACTTC
>TRBD1|TRBV7-8|many|TRBJ2-2
CASRAQPGQGRAGELFF
TGTGCCAGCAGAGCACAGCCGGGACAGGGGAGGGCCGGGGAGCTGTTTTTT
>NA|TRBV7-2|many|TRBJ2-1
CASSLAAEGYNEQFF
TGTGCCAGCAGCTTAGCGGCGGAGGGGTACAATGAGCAGTTCTTC
>TRBD1|TRBV7-2|many|TRBJ1-3
CASRSDRAGNTIYF
TGTGCCAGCAGGTCCGACAGGGCTGGAAACACCATATATTTT
>TRBD1|TRBV9|once|TRBJ1-1
CASSGGTGGSTEAFF
TGTGCCAGCAGCGGGGGGACAGGGGGGAGCACTGAAGCTTTCTTT
>NA|TRBV2|medium-sized|TRBJ1-5
CASGRGPNQPQHF
TGTGCCAGCGGTCGGGGACCAAATCAGCCCCAGCATTTT
>TRBD2|TRBV27|many|TRBJ2-1
CASSWGGLAGDNEQFF
TGTGCCAGCAGTTGGGGAGGACTAGCGGGAGACAATGAGCAGTTCTTC
>NA|TRBV7-2|NA|TRBJ1-2
CASSLDGNNYGDTF
TGTGCCAGCAGCTTAGACGGGAACAACTATGGCGACACCTTC
>NA|TRBV5-6|many|TRBJ1-5
CASSIRALNQPQHF
TGTGCCAGCAGCATCCGGGCCCTCAATCAGCCCCAGCATTTT